This record concerns one T cell receptor beta chain sequence. Its specificity is unknown. The data were obtained in a study of shared clonotypes between healthy human individuals. Approximately 200 ng DNA, 30,000 or so T cell genomes, went into each sorted-subset replicate PCR. Repertoires were generated with immunoSEQ multiplex PCR, while TCRdb's copy carries only in-frame clones and drops some. In the table there are approximately 2,200,000 clones, 85% to 95% of which are singletons. This CDR3 region has 16 residues. The V gene end was trimmed by 4 bases and the J gene end by 0 bases; junction bases not matched to a gene: 7. CDR1 and CDR2 from the germline V gene are SGHRS and YFSETQ. CD45RO-negative, CCR7-positively selected cells formed the naive CD8 fraction, excluding terminally differentiated effector memory CD45RA+ cells. Healthy HIV-negative adults with no recent acute infections or vaccinations were recruited as donors.

General study results and limits: Apart from blood, nothing was sampled; tissue repertoires likely differ. Among donors, sharing of clonotypes was expected to be affected by sequencing depth.

V gene TRBV5-1 combines with J gene TRBJ2-1; 7 bases line up with TRBD1. Input material: naive CD8+ T cells from PBMCs. The TCR comes from a man aged 18 to 30 in good health. Some clones in this sample may be carry-over from other donors' samples. CDR3 coding DNA: TGCGCCAGCAGCGCCAGGGGGAAGAGCTCCTACAATGAGCAGTTCTTC. Its translation is CASSARGKSSYNEQFF.